One sample yielded the 27 T cell receptor beta chains listed below, sequenced in a study of T cell responses to AZD1222 COVID-19 vaccine. Clones were sequenced by immunoSEQ multiplex PCR, and TCRdb holds only the in-frame ones, with some missing. This table has 100,000 to 150,000 clones, 88% appearing once. Material: peripheral blood, obtained on day 0 of AZD1222 vaccination. All receptors derive from an adult in good health.

The chain uses TRBV20-1 and TRBJ1-6, with unresolved D. V shed 6 bases and J shed 19 bases, with 16 bases lying between them. This CDR3 contains 10 residues. Germline CDR1 and CDR2: DFQATT and SNEGSKA (reference sequence). The CDR3 DNA reads TGCAGTGCAAGGGCCGAACGGGAGCACTTT. Translating gives CSARAEREHF.

V usage is TRBV6-2 or TRBV6-3 and J usage is TRBJ2-3; D is perhaps TRBD1 (6 bases). The CDR3 is made up of 17 amino acids. Trimming removed 2 bases at V and 1 base at J, with 16 bases between. Per the germline V gene, CDR1 is MNHEY and CDR2 is SVGEGT. CDR3 region: CASSYMAGEPRTDTQYF. CDR3 coding DNA: TGTGCCAGCAGTTACATGGCAGGGGAACCGCGCACAGATACGCAGTATTTT.

The chain uses TRBV29-1 and TRBJ2-1; weak D call: TRBD1 (7 bases). CDR1 is SQVTM, CDR2 ANQGSEA, per germline. The V end lost 7 bases, the J end lost 7 bases, and 29 bases lay between the germline ends. The length of the CDR3 is 17 residues. The CDR3 DNA reads TGCAGCGGAAAAGGGGGGTCCCGGGACAGCTGGGGTAATGAGCAGTTCTTC. Its translation: CSGKGGSRDSWGNEQFF.

The chain has TRBV5-4 and TRBJ1-6; 9 nucleotides align to TRBD1. Germline V gene sequence: CDR1 SGHNT, CDR2 YYREEE (reference sequence). This CDR3 region has 18 residues. Trimming at V came to 0 bases and at J to 5 bases, leaving 9 bases not matched to a gene. The CDR3 DNA sequence: TGTGCCAGCAGCTTGGCAGGACAGGGGATCAATAATAATTCACCCCTCCACTTT. Translating it yields CASSLAGQGINNNSPLHF. The full variable domain, completed using reference TRBV5-4 and TRBJ1-6, is ETGVTQSPTHLIKTRGQQVTLRCSSQSGHNTVSWYQQALGQGPQFIFQYYREEENGRGNFPPRFSGLQFPNYSSELNVNALELDDSALYLCASSLAGQGINNNSPLHFGNGTRLTVT.

This chain connects TRBV10-3 to TRBJ1-5; 10 bases are a match to TRBD1. Germline CDR1 ENHRY, CDR2 SYGVKD. This CDR3 has 15 residues. Trimming cost V 11 bases and J 7 bases; bases outside gene matches: 14. The CDR3 DNA reads TGTGCCTCAGGGTCCGGGACAGGGGTTCTCCAGCCCCAGCATTTT. Protein sequence: CASGSGTGVLQPQHF.

The V call is TRBV19, the J call TRBJ1-2; 10 bases match TRBD1. Germline V gives CDR1 LNHDA, CDR2 SQIVND (reference sequence). CDR3 length: 14 residues. Trimming took 10 bases from V and 4 from J; bases not matched to a gene: 9. CDR3 in amino acids: CAIGTGTGAYGYTF. In DNA, the CDR3 is TGTGCCATCGGGACAGGGACAGGGGCCTATGGCTACACCTTC. Looking up the rest from reference TRBV19 and TRBJ1-2 gives the full variable domain: DGGITQSPKYLFRKEGQNVTLSCEQNLNHDAMYWYRQDPGQGLRLIYYSQIVNDFQKGDIAEGYSVSREKKESFPLTVTSAQKNPTAFYLCAIGTGTGAYGYTFGSGTRLTVV.

This clone came up once. The rearrangement uses TRBV29-1 and TRBJ2-7, with 12 bases fitting TRBD1. Germline V gene lookup returns CDR1 SQVTM and CDR2 ANQGSEA. The V and J ends lost 4 bases and 7 bases, in that order; junction bases with no gene match: 8. This CDR3 spans 14 amino acids. The CDR3 is CSVGPGQGAGEQYF. For the CDR3, the DNA is TGCAGCGTTGGGCCGGGACAGGGGGCTGGGGAGCAGTACTTC.

In nucleotides, the CDR3 is TGTGCCAGCAGCTTGAATGGTCGGATGGGCTATAATTCACCCCTCCACTTT. Amino acid sequence: CASSLNGRMGYNSPLHF. V usage is TRBV11-2 and J usage is TRBJ1-6, with no clear D. V was trimmed by 3 bases and J by 3 bases, leaving 15 bases between them. Germline V gene sequence: CDR1 SGHAT, CDR2 FQNNGV. The CDR3 totals 17 residues.

V gene TRBV19 combines with J gene TRBJ1-1; possible D gene TRBD1, 5 bases. The CDR3 has 15 residues. V was trimmed by 7 bases and J by 1 base, leaving 16 bases between them. Per germline, CDR1 LNHDA and CDR2 SQIVND (reference sequence). The CDR3 bases are TGTGCCAGTAAGAGACAGACTGATGGGAACACTGAAGCTTTCTTT. It is translated as CASKRQTDGNTEAFF.

The genes are TRBV2 and TRBJ1-1; D call uncertain. V lost 5 bases, J lost 1 base, and 17 bases lay in between. The CDR3 covers 16 residues. Germline V CDR1 and CDR2: SNHLY, FYNNEI. The CDR3 sequence: CASSLNVGPGNTEAFF. The CDR3 region has the DNA TGTGCCAGCAGTTTAAACGTGGGTCCTGGGAACACTGAAGCTTTCTTT.

This sequence joins TRBV27 and TRBJ2-1; possibly TRBD1 or TRBD2 for D (5 bases each). The V end lost 1 base, the J end lost 0 bases, and 13 bases lay between the germline ends. The germline V gene has CDR1 MNHEY and CDR2 SMNVEV (reference sequence). CDR3 length equals 17 residues. CDR3 sequence (DNA): TGTGCCAGCAGTTTATTTTGGGGCGGAGGCTCCTACAATGAGCAGTTCTTC. Translation: CASSLFWGGGSYNEQFF.

V is TRBV7-2 and J is TRBJ1-2; 11 nucleotides line up with TRBD1. Germline values: CDR1 SGHTA, CDR2 FQGNSA. V was clipped by 4 bases and J by 9 bases; unmatched bases: 10. The CDR3 is 15 amino acids. CDR3 coding DNA: TGTGCCAGCAGCTCGACTACAGGACAGGGGGCTCGCTACACCTTC. It codes for CASSSTTGQGARYTF.

V usage is TRBV4-3 and J usage is TRBJ1-4; D is unresolved. CDR3 length: 16 residues. V dropped 1 base and J dropped 3 bases, with 12 bases sitting between them. Germline-derived CDR1 and CDR2 are LGHNA and YSLEER. The CDR3 nucleotides are TGCGCCAGCAGCCAAGCGAGGGTAGGAGCTAATGAAAAACTGTTTTTT. Protein: CASSQARVGANEKLFF.

The V call is TRBV10-3, the J call TRBJ2-7; no firm D call. The CDR3 sequence is 12 residues long. Germline CDR1 and CDR2: ENHRY and SYGVKD. Trimming removed 0 bases at V and 6 bases at J, with 6 bases between. The CDR3 sequence: CAISESAAEQYF. The CDR3 DNA follows: TGTGCCATCAGTGAGTCGGCGGCCGAGCAGTACTTC.

The chain has TRBV6-1 and TRBJ2-6; 10 nucleotides match TRBD1. Trimming at V came to 4 bases and at J to 0 bases, leaving 3 bases not matched to a gene. Germline V gives CDR1 MNHNS, CDR2 SASEGT. This CDR3 has 17 amino acids. The CDR3 region has the DNA TGTGCCAGCAGTGCCGGGACAGGGGACTCTGGGGCCAACGTCCTGACTTTC. This sequence encodes CASSAGTGDSGANVLTF.

This clone was detected a few times. This CDR3 reads CASRKGQLATNEKLFF. The CDR3, as DNA: TGTGCCAGCAGAAAGGGACAGCTAGCAACTAATGAAAAACTGTTTTTT. This sequence joins TRBV28 and TRBJ1-4, with 7 bases lining up with TRBD1. CDR1 is MDHEN and CDR2 is SYDVKM in the germline V gene. Trimming took 6 bases from V and 0 from J; bases not matched to a gene: 7. CDR3 length equals 16 residues.

J is TRBJ2-5 and V is TRBV5-1, with D maybe TRBD1 (5 bases). V lost 0 bases, J lost 0 bases, and 9 bases lay in between. In germline, CDR1 is SGHRS, CDR2 YFSETQ. This CDR3 region has 15 residues. This chain's CDR3 is CASSLATVYQETQYF. CDR3 nucleotide sequence: TGCGCCAGCAGCTTGGCGACAGTCTACCAAGAGACCCAGTACTTC.

This chain uses TRBV19 with TRBJ2-2; D gene unclear. The CDR3 is made up of 14 amino acids. The V end lost 5 bases, the J end lost 2 bases, and 9 bases lay between the germline ends. Germline loops: CDR1 LNHDA, CDR2 SQIVND (reference sequence). CDR3 amino acids: CASSVGINTGELFF. In DNA, the CDR3 is TGTGCCAGTAGTGTGGGTATTAACACCGGGGAGCTGTTTTTT. Filled out from reference TRBV19 and TRBJ2-2, the complete variable domain reads DGGITQSPKYLFRKEGQNVTLSCEQNLNHDAMYWYRQDPGQGLRLIYYSQIVNDFQKGDIAEGYSVSREKKESFPLTVTSAQKNPTAFYLCASSVGINTGELFFGEGSRLTVL.

This chain links TRBV10-3 with TRBJ2-1, with 12 bases identical to TRBD1. V was clipped by 2 bases and J by 1 base; unmatched bases: 6. CDR3 length equals 18 residues. The germline gives CDR1 ENHRY, CDR2 SYGVKD. The CDR3 DNA follows: TGTGCCATCAGTGAGGAGGGGGACAGGGGGCGGTCCTACAATGAGCAGTTCTTC. This sequence encodes CAISEEGDRGRSYNEQFF.

J is TRBJ2-7 and V is TRBV19, with D possibly TRBD1 on 6 matching bases. In germline, CDR1 is LNHDA, CDR2 SQIVND (reference sequence). V shed 4 bases and J shed 3 bases, with 16 bases lying between them. The CDR3 is 15 residues long. The CDR3 is CASSRDNLAGYEQYF. As DNA, the CDR3 is TGTGCCAGTAGTAGGGACAATCTGGCGGGCTACGAGCAGTACTTC.

This chain uses TRBV18 with TRBJ1-2; D remains ambiguous. This CDR3 is 16 amino acids long. V dropped 2 bases and J dropped 8 bases, with 21 bases sitting between them. Germline CDR1 KGHSH, CDR2 LQKENI. The DNA for the CDR3 is TGTGCCAGCTCACCAAGTATGACAACTCTTTTTTACGGCTACACCTTC. Its translation is CASSPSMTTLFYGYTF.

The chain joins TRBV6-5 to TRBJ2-7, with TRBD2 identical over 11 bases. The CDR3 is 15 amino acids. Germline CDR1 is MNHEY and CDR2 is SVGAGI. Unmatched junction bases numbered 6, after V lost 6 bases and J lost 2 bases. The CDR3 loop reads CASRRTSGPPYEQYF. The CDR3 region has the DNA TGTGCCAGCAGGAGGACTAGCGGGCCGCCCTACGAGCAGTACTTC.

V usage is TRBV19 and J usage is TRBJ1-3; 9 bases line up with TRBD1. The germline V gene has CDR1 LNHDA and CDR2 SQIVND (reference sequence). The junction had 10 bases not matched to a gene; V was cut back by 5 bases and J by 8 bases. This CDR3 has 15 residues. CDR3 sequence: CASSPQQGAGDTIYF. Written as DNA, the CDR3 is TGTGCCAGTAGTCCCCAACAGGGGGCGGGGGACACCATATATTTT.

The rearrangement links TRBV7-8 to TRBJ1-2, with D perhaps TRBD1 (5 bases). V shed 5 bases and J shed 8 bases, with 18 bases lying between them. The CDR3 runs to 14 residues. CDR1 is SGHVS, CDR2 FQNEAQ, per germline. In DNA, the CDR3 is TGTGCCAGCAGCCATAAGGGCGGGGCTCAAGGCTACACCTTC. This gives the protein CASSHKGGAQGYTF. The full variable domain, rest sourced from reference TRBV7-8 and TRBJ1-2, is GAGVSQSPRYKVAKRGQDVALRCDPISGHVSLFWYQQALGQGPEFLTYFQNEAQLDKSGLPSDRFFAERPEGSVSTLKIQRTQQEDSAVYLCASSHKGGAQGYTFGSGTRLTVV.

The genes are TRBV10-3 and TRBJ1-2; TRBD1 might be the D (6 bases). This CDR3 is built from 13 residues. V lost 5 bases, J lost 3 bases, and 10 bases lay in between. Germline CDR1 reads ENHRY; CDR2 reads SYGVKD. CDR3 protein: CAISQRQDYGYTF. The CDR3 region has the DNA TGTGCCATCAGTCAAAGACAGGACTATGGCTACACCTTC.

A few counts support this clone. V is TRBV25-1 and J is TRBJ1-2; TRBD1 might be the D (6 bases). Germline loops: CDR1 MGHDK, CDR2 SYGVNS. The CDR3 is 17 amino acids. V lost 5 bases and J 3 bases, leaving 22 bases between the germline ends. DNA for the CDR3: TGTGCCAGCAGTCCCCAAAGGGGGGGGGTGAGGGACTATGGCTACACCTTC. This gives the protein CASSPQRGGVRDYGYTF.

The chain carries TRBV5-1 and TRBJ1-1; TRBD1 matches 10 bases. From germline, CDR1 is SGHRS and CDR2 YFSETQ. This CDR3 has 15 residues. J gave up 3 bases and V 4 bases, and 6 bases lay outside the gene matches. CDR3 loop: CASSLAGTGDTEAFF. DNA for the CDR3: TGCGCCAGCAGCCTCGCGGGGACAGGGGACACTGAAGCTTTCTTT.